One and the same sample provided the 27 T cell receptor beta chains below, sequenced in a study of naive and memory T cell subsets. Two oligonucleotides, mixed equimolar, formed the beta constant-region primer covering TRBC1 and TRBC2. TCRdb redid the calling of the UMI-ligation and nested PCR reads with MiXCR, one entry per CDR3 protein. Here the sample spans 140,000 to 150,000 distinct CDR3 sequences, 15% to 20% being singletons. Material: naive CD4+ T cells from blood. The receptors here all came from a human donor in good health.

In this sample, this clonotype turned up a few times. The chain employs TRBV6-6 and TRBJ2-7; 7 bases line up with TRBD1. The CDR3 sequence is 13 residues long. CDR1 MNHNY and CDR2 SVGAGI come from the germline V gene (reference sequence). V lost 5 bases to trimming and J lost 5 bases; unmatched junction nucleotides: 6. The CDR3 nucleotides are TGTGCCAGCAGTCGGGACAGTAGAAACGAGCAGTACTTC. Translation gives CASSRDSRNEQYF.

The rearrangement uses TRBV6-2 or TRBV6-3 and TRBJ2-1; no clear D gene. This CDR3 contains 12 residues. The V end was cut by 7 bases, the J end by 12 bases, with 16 bases between. CDR1 is MNHEY and CDR2 is SVGEGT in the germline V gene. The CDR3, as DNA: TGTGCCAGCACTGGAAAAACACCCTGGCAGTTCTTC. Translated: CASTGKTPWQFF.

Only a few counts were recorded for this clonotype. The V and J genes are TRBV12-3 or TRBV12-4 and TRBJ1-2; D gene uncertain. Trimming shortened V by 3 bases and J by 4 bases, and 6 bases separated the two germline ends. The CDR3 runs to 12 residues. CDR3 region: CASSFSVYGYTF. As DNA, the CDR3 is TGTGCCAGCAGTTTCTCTGTCTATGGCTACACCTTC.

The chain uses TRBV6-4 and TRBJ2-1; 8 bases align to TRBD2. From germline, CDR1 is MRHNA and CDR2 SNTAGT. After removal of 0 bases from V and 1 base from J, the junction contained 2 bases not matched to a gene. This CDR3 contains 16 residues. The CDR3 loop is CASSDSGGRSYNEQFF. DNA for the CDR3: TGTGCCAGCAGTGACTCTGGCGGGAGGTCCTACAATGAGCAGTTCTTC.

This clonotype occurred a few times. V usage is TRBV20-1 and J usage is TRBJ2-1; 9 positions agree with TRBD2. This CDR3 has 14 amino acids. Germline V CDR1 and CDR2: DFQATT, SNEGSKA (reference sequence). V dropped 6 bases and J dropped 0; count of bases not matched to a gene: 3. The CDR3 sequence: CSALSGSSYNEQFF. DNA of the CDR3: TGCAGTGCCCTTAGCGGGAGCTCCTACAATGAGCAGTTCTTC.

The sample holds a few counts of this clonotype. This chain connects TRBV2 to TRBJ1-6, with TRBD1 matching over 7 bases. This CDR3 comprises 14 residues. Germline loops: CDR1 SNHLY, CDR2 FYNNEI. J gave up 10 bases and V 4 bases, and 7 bases lay outside the gene matches. The CDR3 sequence is CASSGQGYKSPLHF. CDR3 DNA: TGTGCCAGCAGTGGACAGGGATACAAATCACCCCTCCACTTT.

This clonotype has more than one count but fewer than ten. The chain recombines TRBV7-3 with TRBJ2-2; TRBD2 matches 10 bases. Germline assignment: CDR1 SGHTA and CDR2 FQGTGA. This CDR3 has 18 amino acids. Trimming removed 6 bases from V and 0 bases from J; junction bases left unmatched: 10. CDR3 sequence (DNA): TGTGCCAGCAGTATAAGGGTAGCGGGAGGCCCGAACACCGGGGAGCTGTTTTTT. Translation gives CASSIRVAGGPNTGELFF.

The chain combines TRBV23-1 with TRBJ2-7; TRBD1 might be the D (5 bases). TRBV23-1 is treated as an ORF (open reading frame) with a function not yet certain. The CDR3 is 12 amino acids. V was shortened by 8 bases and J by 9 bases, with 17 bases between the two germline ends. The CDR3 coding sequence is TGCGCCAGCCTCCAGACAGTCTACACGCAGTACTTC. Protein sequence: CASLQTVYTQYF.

This clonotype occurred a few times. DNA for the CDR3: TGCGCCAGCAGCCCCGGACTAGCGGGATTGAACACCGGGGAGCTGTTTTTT. This sequence encodes CASSPGLAGLNTGELFF. The rearrangement uses TRBV4-1 and TRBJ2-2, with 12 bases fitting TRBD2. The germline V gene has CDR1 MGHRA and CDR2 YSYEKL. Trimming removed 4 bases from V and 1 base from J; junction bases left unmatched: 4. The CDR3 is 17 amino acids.

This clonotype was seen a few times. The chain links TRBV7-2 to TRBJ2-7; D uncertain. This CDR3 is 14 amino acids long. With 3 bases removed from V and 0 bases from J, the gap between germline ends came to 9 bases. In germline, CDR1 is SGHTA, CDR2 FQGNSA. The chain's CDR3 is CASSFISASYEQYF. The DNA of the CDR3 is TGTGCCAGCAGCTTTATAAGCGCCTCCTACGAGCAGTACTTC.

A few counts support this clonotype. The junction shows a germline mismatch at one end, possibly a read error. The V gene is TRBV20-1, the J gene TRBJ2-1; 8 bases match TRBD2. Germline loops: CDR1 DFQATT, CDR2 SNEGSKA (reference sequence). The CDR3 covers 15 residues. The CDR3 is CSARAPSGPYNEQFF. CDR3 bases: TGCAGTGCCAGAGCCCCTAGCGGGCCCTACAATGAGCAGTTCTTC.

The genes are TRBV28 and TRBJ2-5; unclear D gene. Trimming took 6 bases from V and 12 from J, leaving 20 bases between them. Germline V CDR1 and CDR2: MDHEN, SYDVKM. The CDR3 loop spans 13 amino acids. The CDR3 DNA reads as TGTGCCAGCAGACCAACGACCGTGGGCACTGAGTACTTC. Encoded protein: CASRPTTVGTEYF.

In this sample, this clonotype turned up once. The CDR3 end shows no conserved phenylalanine or tryptophan, and so a read error is likely. The genes are TRBV4-2 and TRBJ2-5, with D hard to call. CDR3 length equals 14 residues. The V end lost 0 bases, the J end lost 5 bases, and 10 bases lay between the germline ends. Germline V gene data show CDR1 as LGHNA and CDR2 as YNFKEQ. CDR3 in amino acids: CASSQEAGHETQYL. In nucleotides, the CDR3 is TGTGCCAGCAGCCAAGAGGCTGGGCATGAGACCCAGTACTTA.

The V gene is TRBV24-1, the J gene TRBJ2-3; no definite D call. The CDR3 contains 19 residues. In germline, CDR1 is KGHDR, CDR2 SFDVKD. Trimming took off 4 bases at V and 0 bases at J, with 22 bases between the two ends. The CDR3 sequence: CATSDPNPKPYPSTDTQYF. The CDR3 nucleotides are TGTGCCACCAGTGACCCGAACCCAAAACCGTACCCTAGCACAGATACGCAGTATTTT.

The J gene is TRBJ2-5, the V gene TRBV20-1; 11 nucleotides align to TRBD1. V lost 6 bases and J lost 2; bases outside the gene matches: 8. The CDR3 covers 15 residues. Germline lookup yields CDR1 DFQATT and CDR2 SNEGSKA (reference sequence). CDR3 DNA sequence: TGCAGTGCGCCGAGGACAGGGGGCCCACAAGAGACCCAGTACTTC. This gives the protein CSAPRTGGPQETQYF.

This clonotype has a handful of counts. This CDR3 reads CASRQTSGWAYEQYF. The CDR3 nucleotides are TGCGCCAGCCGCCAGACTAGCGGGTGGGCCTACGAGCAGTACTTC. The genes are TRBV5-1 and TRBJ2-7, with TRBD2 identical over 10 bases. The CDR3 loop spans 15 amino acids. The germline CDR1 and CDR2 sequences are SGHRS and YFSETQ. The junction had 9 bases not matched to a gene; V was cut back by 7 bases and J by 2 bases.

J is TRBJ2-3 and V is TRBV25-1; the D is unclear. The CDR3 runs 17 residues. Germline CDR1 is MGHDK and CDR2 is SYGVNS. With 4 bases removed from V and 2 bases from J, the gap between germline ends came to 19 bases. CDR3 in amino acids: CASSVLGHASFTDTQYF. For the CDR3, the DNA is TGTGCCAGCAGTGTTTTAGGGCACGCCTCCTTCACAGATACGCAGTATTTT. Combining the CDR3 with reference TRBV25-1 and TRBJ2-3 gives the whole variable domain EADIYQTPRYLVIGTGKKITLECSQTMGHDKMYWYQQDPGMELHLIHYSYGVNSTEKGDLSSESTVSRIRTEHFPLTLESARPSHTSQYLCASSVLGHASFTDTQYFGPGTRLTVL.

The sample holds a few counts of this clonotype. CDR3 sequence (DNA): TGTGCCAGCAGTCAACAGGGATACTCTGGAAACACCATATATTTT. Translation gives CASSQQGYSGNTIYF. The J gene is TRBJ1-3, the V gene TRBV6-1; weak D call: TRBD1 (6 bases). The CDR3 covers 15 residues. Germline V CDR1 and CDR2: MNHNS, SASEGT. V gave up 5 bases and J gave up 0 bases, with 11 bases separating them.

The gene calls are TRBV20-1 and TRBJ2-3; no definite D call. Trimming pared 8 bases from V and 2 bases from J, leaving 5 bases between. Per germline, CDR1 DFQATT and CDR2 SNEGSKA (reference sequence). There are 10 residues in the CDR3. The CDR3 region is CSLHTDTQYF. The CDR3 DNA follows: TGCAGTCTTCACACAGATACGCAGTATTTT.

This clonotype was detected a few times. The V and J genes are TRBV19 and TRBJ1-5, with a tentative D call TRBD1 (6 bases). The CDR3 is made up of 16 amino acids. CDR1 and CDR2 from the germline V gene are LNHDA and SQIVND (reference sequence). The V end lost 4 bases, the J end lost 2 bases, and 15 bases lay between the germline ends. CDR3 nucleotide sequence: TGTGCCAGTAGTACGCAGGGGACGGTTGGCAATCAGCCCCAGCATTTT. The encoded protein is CASSTQGTVGNQPQHF.

This clonotype occurred a few times. The rearrangement links TRBV30 to TRBJ2-7; D is perhaps TRBD1 (5 bases). CDR1 GTSNPN and CDR2 SVGIG come from the germline V gene (reference sequence). The CDR3 loop spans 11 amino acids. Trimming cost V 1 base and J 6 bases, with 7 bases left between them. In nucleotides, the CDR3 is TGTGCCTGGAGTGGAAGGGGCGAGCAGTACTTC. Its protein is CAWSGRGEQYF. The variable domain in full, with the rest retrieved from reference TRBV30 and TRBJ2-7, is SQTIHQWPATLVQPVGSPLSLECTVEGTSNPNLYWYRQAAGRGLQLLFYSVGIGQISSEVPQNLSASRPQDRQFILSSKKLLLSDSGFYLCAWSGRGEQYFGPGTRLTVT.

This clonotype appeared many times. V and J are TRBV10-3 and TRBJ2-3; the D is unclear. The CDR3 sequence is 12 residues long. V was cut by 4 bases and J by 3 bases, with 5 bases left in between. Germline V gives CDR1 ENHRY, CDR2 SYGVKD. The CDR3, as DNA: TGTGCCATCAGTGCGCTGACAGATACGCAGTATTTT. Translated: CAISALTDTQYF.

V is TRBV2 and J is TRBJ2-3, with D tentatively TRBD2 (6 bases). The CDR3 sequence is 14 residues long. Per the germline V gene, CDR1 is SNHLY and CDR2 is FYNNEI. The V end was cut by 8 bases, the J end by 5 bases, with 17 bases between. CDR3 sequence (DNA): TGTGCCAGCCTTAAAATGGAGGGTAAAGATACGCAGTATTTT. Amino acids: CASLKMEGKDTQYF. Full variable domain (outside the CDR3, taken from reference TRBV2 and TRBJ2-3): EPEVTQTPSHQVTQMGQEVILRCVPISNHLYFYWYRQILGQKVEFLVSFYNNEISEKSEIFDDQFSVERPDGSNFTLKIRSTKLEDSAMYFCASLKMEGKDTQYFGPGTRLTVL.

This clonotype was seen only a few times. The chain combines TRBV30 with TRBJ1-1, with D perhaps TRBD1 (5 bases). The V gene lost 0 bases and the J gene lost 4 bases, with 12 bases spanning the gap. Germline-derived CDR1 and CDR2 are GTSNPN and SVGIG (reference sequence). The CDR3 runs 14 residues. Here the CDR3 reads CAWSVVGVSTEAFF. As DNA, the CDR3 is TGTGCCTGGAGTGTAGTAGGGGTAAGCACTGAAGCTTTCTTT.

The J gene is TRBJ2-2, the V gene TRBV29-1; D unclear. From germline, CDR1 is SQVTM and CDR2 ANQGSEA. The ends were cut back, 2 bases at V and 7 bases at J, with 8 bases in the middle. The CDR3 extends over 12 amino acids. CDR3: CSVERNNGELFF. CDR3 in DNA: TGCAGCGTTGAAAGAAATAACGGGGAGCTGTTTTTT.

This clonotype showed up just a few times. The chain recombines TRBV7-8 with TRBJ2-1; 8 bases are a match to TRBD2. The CDR3 consists of 15 residues. The V gene's germline CDR1 is SGHVS and CDR2 FQNEAQ. Trimming took 8 bases from V and 7 from J; bases not matched to a gene: 13. The CDR3 sequence is CASRNGRVTRNEQFF. The DNA for the CDR3 is TGTGCCAGCCGGAACGGGAGGGTGACTCGGAATGAGCAGTTCTTC.

This clonotype came up a few times. The chain joins TRBV7-9 to TRBJ2-1; perhaps D is TRBD1 or TRBD2 (5 bases each). V was clipped by 5 bases and J by 4 bases, with 21 bases between them. Germline V gene data show CDR1 as SEHNR and CDR2 as FQNEAQ (reference sequence). The CDR3 consists of 17 residues. CDR3 protein: CASSVPLQRGLYNEQFF. In DNA form, the CDR3 reads TGTGCCAGCAGCGTACCTCTGCAGAGGGGCCTATACAATGAGCAGTTCTTC.